Listed below are T cell receptor beta chains from one sample, sequenced in a study of CD8+ T cells in alopecia areata. This table comes from immunoSEQ multiplex PCR, and its TCRdb copy is limited to in-frame clones, with some not included. This sample has fewer than 70,000 clones; roughly two fifths occur once, and the top ten carry roughly 51%. Sequenced material: NKG2D-low CD8+ T cells sorted from blood. These receptors all stem from a human donor with alopecia areata. CDR3s include the opening cysteine and the closing phenylalanine or tryptophan. The D gene is left open where the match is weak. Clone size, where shown, is once, few, many, or a class for clones that have expanded.

>TRBD1|TRBV27|NA|TRBJ2-7
CASREGQGPYEQYF
TGTGCCAGCAGGGAGGGACAGGGTCCCTACGAGCAGTACTTC
>NA|TRBV29-1|few|TRBJ2-7
CSVLRGIEQYF
TGCAGCGTCCTCCGCGGTATCGAGCAGTACTTC
>NA|TRBV27|NA|TRBJ2-7
CASSSGTSSSYEQYF
TGTGCCAGCAGTTCTGGGACATCGAGCTCCTACGAGCAGTACTTC
>NA|TRBV13|NA|TRBJ1-1
CASSLGGRSEAFF
TGTGCCAGCAGCTTAGGGGGTAGATCTGAAGCTTTCTTT
>NA|TRBV5-6|NA|TRBJ2-3
CASRNSRGRYTDTQYF
TGTGCCAGCAGGAATTCCCGCGGGCGGTACACAGATACGCAGTATTTT
>TRBD1|TRBV19|NA|TRBJ1-2
CASSQGAFSFGYTF
TGTGCCAGTAGCCAGGGGGCTTTCTCCTTTGGCTACACCTTC
>NA|TRBV4-1|NA|TRBJ2-2
CASSQGPGLAPNPSNTGELFF
TGCGCCAGCAGCCAAGGCCCCGGGCTAGCGCCTAACCCTTCGAACACCGGGGAGCTGTTTTTT
>TRBD2|TRBV19|NA|TRBJ2-7
CASTPSGGPTYEQYF
TGTGCCAGTACCCCCTCGGGGGGGCCAACCTACGAGCAGTACTTC
>NA|TRBV30|NA|TRBJ1-1
CAWGEGNTEAFF
TGTGCCTGGGGTGAGGGAAACACTGAAGCTTTCTTT
>NA|TRBV19|few|TRBJ2-2
CASSPAGGSNTGELFF
TGTGCCAGTAGTCCGGCCGGGGGATCGAACACCGGGGAGCTGTTTTTT
>NA|TRBV4-1|few|TRBJ2-2
CASSQGGWGENTGELFF
TGCGCCAGCAGCCAAGGTGGATGGGGGGAGAACACCGGGGAGCTGTTTTTT
>NA|TRBV14|few|TRBJ2-5
CASTLSPQETQYF
TGTGCCAGCACCCTCTCCCCGCAAGAGACCCAGTACTTC
>TRBD1|TRBV7-9|few|TRBJ1-1
CASSSRTGEAFF
TGTGCCAGCAGCTCGAGGACAGGTGAAGCTTTCTTT
>NA|TRBV9|NA|TRBJ2-7
CASSADLYEQYF
TGTGCCAGCAGCGCCGACCTCTACGAGCAGTACTTC
>NA|TRBV29-1|once|TRBJ1-2
CSVPKTGSYGYTF
TGCAGCGTTCCCAAAACAGGGAGCTATGGCTACACCTTC
>NA|TRBV23-1|NA|TRBJ2-7
CASSSRQSGSYEQYF
TGCGCCAGCAGCTCGCGACAGAGCGGATCCTACGAGCAGTACTTC
>NA|TRBV7-9|few|TRBJ2-7
CASSLEVRPYEQYF
TGTGCCAGCAGCTTGGAGGTACGTCCTTACGAGCAGTACTTC
>TRBD2|TRBV30|NA|TRBJ2-1
CAWSFSLTSGSSNEQFF
TGTGCCTGGAGTTTCTCCCTGACTAGCGGGAGTTCCAATGAGCAGTTCTTC
>NA|TRBV29-1|NA|TRBJ1-2
CSVVGANGYTF
TGCAGCGTTGTGGGAGCTAATGGCTACACCTTC
>NA|TRBV13|NA|TRBJ2-5
CASIQRRGIQETQYF
TGTGCCAGCATCCAACGACGGGGAATCCAAGAGACCCAGTACTTC
>NA|TRBV25-1|NA|TRBJ2-7
CASSRSGTSYEQYF
TGTGCCAGCAGTCGTTCCGGGACGTCCTACGAGCAGTACTTC
>NA|TRBV23-1|NA|TRBJ1-5
CASAPGVSNQPQHF
TGCGCCAGCGCCCCCGGGGTCAGCAATCAGCCCCAGCATTTT
>NA|TRBV14|NA|TRBJ2-7
CASSQEWTDEQYF
TGTGCCAGCAGCCAAGAATGGACAGACGAGCAGTACTTC
>TRBD2|TRBV7-2|NA|TRBJ2-1
CASKVAGSNEQFF
TGTGCCAGCAAGGTAGCGGGATCGAATGAGCAGTTCTTC
>NA|TRBV28|NA|TRBJ2-2
CASSTGSTVGELFF
TGTGCCAGCAGTACAGGGAGCACAGTCGGGGAGCTGTTTTTT
>NA|TRBV4-3|NA|TRBJ2-1
CASSQDRSSYNEQFF
TGCGCCAGCAGCCAAGATCGGAGCTCCTACAATGAGCAGTTCTTC
>NA|TRBV2|NA|TRBJ2-4
CASKAVGGTKNIQYF
TGTGCCAGCAAGGCCGTTGGGGGGACTAAAAACATTCAGTACTTC
>NA|TRBV29-1|few|TRBJ1-1
CSVEAANTEAFF
TGCAGCGTTGAAGCTGCGAACACTGAAGCTTTCTTT
>NA|TRBV13|few|TRBJ1-1
CASSLSGTEAFF
TGTGCCAGCAGCTTATCCGGGACGGAAGCTTTCTTT
>NA|TRBV7-9|few|TRBJ2-7
CASSPIMSYEQYF
TGTGCCAGCAGCCCTATTATGTCCTACGAGCAGTACTTC
>NA|TRBV6-5|NA|TRBJ1-1
CASSLGGNTEAFF
TGTGCCAGCAGCTTGGGAGGGAACACTGAAGCTTTCTTT
>NA|TRBV28|few|TRBJ2-5
CASSPSTSTETQYF
TGTGCCAGCAGTCCGTCGACTAGTACGGAGACCCAGTACTTC
>TRBD1|TRBV7-9|medium-sized|TRBJ2-1
CASRDGTVEQFF
TGTGCCAGCAGGGATGGGACAGTGGAGCAGTTCTTC
>TRBD1|TRBV7-9|few|TRBJ2-7
CASSGQGSYEQYF
TGTGCCAGCAGCGGACAGGGCTCCTACGAGCAGTACTTC
>NA|TRBV7-2|once|TRBJ2-3
CASSWTFGVSTDTQYF
TGTGCCAGCAGCTGGACCTTTGGGGTTAGCACAGATACGCAGTATTTT
>TRBD1|TRBV6-4|medium-sized|TRBJ2-1
CASSSGTGGINEQFF
TGTGCCAGCAGTTCCGGGACAGGGGGGATAAATGAGCAGTTCTTC
>NA|TRBV6-6|NA|TRBJ1-5
CASSHDGRNQPQHF
TGTGCCAGCAGTCACGACGGACGCAATCAGCCCCAGCATTTT
>NA|TRBV5-6|NA|TRBJ1-1
CASSLAGNTEAFF
TGTGCCAGCAGCTTGGCAGGGAACACTGAAGCTTTCTTT
>TRBD1|TRBV30|NA|TRBJ1-5
CAWSFGQGHQPQHF
TGTGCCTGGAGTTTCGGACAGGGCCATCAGCCCCAGCATTTT
>TRBD1|TRBV29-1|few|TRBJ2-1
CSVLGTGGNYEQFF
TGCAGCGTTCTTGGGACAGGGGGCAATTATGAGCAGTTCTTC
>TRBD2|TRBV14|once|TRBJ2-7
CACRWGEGSYEQYF
TGTGCCTGCCGATGGGGGGAGGGTTCCTACGAGCAGTACTTC
>NA|TRBV27|NA|TRBJ1-4
CASSFEGGEKLFF
TGTGCCAGCAGTTTCGAGGGGGGTGAAAAACTGTTTTTT
>NA|TRBV14|NA|TRBJ1-1
CASAPGGNTEAFF
TGTGCCAGCGCCCCGGGCGGGAACACTGAAGCTTTCTTT
>NA|TRBV11-2|NA|TRBJ1-1
CASSLVKYTEAFF
TGTGCCAGCAGCTTAGTCAAGTACACTGAAGCTTTCTTT
>NA|TRBV5-1|NA|TRBJ2-1
CASSLVPREQFF
TGCGCCAGCAGCTTGGTCCCCCGTGAGCAGTTCTTC
>TRBD2|TRBV7-2|NA|TRBJ2-5
CASSFLAGSHQETQYF
TGTGCCAGCAGCTTCCTAGCGGGAAGCCACCAAGAGACCCAGTACTTC
>NA|TRBV11-2|once|TRBJ1-5
CASSPKPYNQPQHF
TGTGCCAGCAGCCCAAAGCCTTACAATCAGCCCCAGCATTTT